The T cell receptor beta chain under discussion was sequenced for a study of blood T cell repertoires in COVID-19. On the study more broadly: PBMCs, B-cell-depleted T cells, or T cells were the source of the cDNA or gDNA that made up the material.

Patients in Seattle were enrolled during active infection, then followed longitudinally. Data came from immunoSEQ multiplex PCR; TCRdb stores just in-frame clones and leaves some out. Here the sample spans about 76,000 clones, roughly 85% being singletons. The sequenced sample was peripheral blood. The TCR was taken from a man in his 60s with COVID-19, enrolled during active disease.

The DNA for the CDR3 is TGCGCCAGCAGCGCTAGCGTGGTTTCAGATACGCAGTATTTT. Translation: CASSASVVSDTQYF. The rearrangement links TRBV5-1 to TRBJ2-3; D is perhaps TRBD2 (6 bases). Trimming took 4 bases from V and 4 from J, leaving 13 bases between them. Germline CDR1 is SGHRS and CDR2 is YFSETQ. The CDR3 covers 14 residues.